These 10 T cell receptor beta chains were all obtained from the same sample, sequenced in a study of blood T cells in healthy people across ages. A J-beta primer mix and a sample-barcoded 5' primer were used in a second PCR of about 7 to 12 cycles. TCRdb processed the 5' RACE reads anew with MiXCR; each CDR3 protein has one entry. The table shows roughly 1,000,000 distinct CDR3 sequences, with less than 25% occurring only once. The same data also went into a second study, on T cells of mothers and their children.

The specimen was blood. All receptors come from a girl aged 2 to 10 in good health.

The V gene is TRBV4-1, the J gene TRBJ2-7; weak D call: TRBD2 (5 bases). With 0 bases removed from V and 5 bases from J, the gap between germline ends came to 11 bases. The CDR3 is 14 residues long. The germline CDR1 and CDR2 sequences are MGHRA and YSYEKL. The chain's CDR3 is CASSQDQEEDEQYF. The CDR3 nucleotides are TGCGCCAGCAGCCAAGATCAGGAGGAGGACGAGCAGTACTTC.

The table lists this clonotype with a few counts. The V call is TRBV7-9, the J call TRBJ2-5; D unresolved. The CDR3 totals 16 residues. Germline V lookup: CDR1 SEHNR, CDR2 FQNEAQ (reference sequence). Trimming removed 5 bases at V and 1 base at J, with 17 bases between. The CDR3 sequence is CASSLLVTMGQETQYF. Written as DNA, the CDR3 is TGTGCCAGCAGCCTTTTAGTTACAATGGGCCAAGAGACCCAGTACTTC.

J is TRBJ2-5 and V is TRBV4-1; 7 nucleotides agree with TRBD1. The closer fit of TRBJ2-7 to the DNA end suggests the J call may be wrong. The CDR3 is 13 amino acids. In germline, CDR1 is MGHRA, CDR2 YSYEKL. CDR3 protein: CASRATGAYEQYF. The DNA of the CDR3 is TGCGCCAGCAGAGCTACAGGGGCCTACGAGCAGTACTTC.

This clonotype has a count of ten or more. The CDR3 spells CASRRGGEHNEQFF. CDR3 nucleotide sequence: TGTGCCAGTAGACGAGGGGGAGAACACAATGAGCAGTTCTTC. This chain connects TRBV19 to TRBJ2-1; tentatively, D is TRBD1 (6 bases). Germline assignment: CDR1 LNHDA and CDR2 SQIVND (reference sequence). Trimming shortened V by 6 bases and J by 5 bases, and 14 bases separated the two germline ends. The CDR3 sequence is 14 residues long.

The chain links TRBV5-4 to TRBJ2-5; tentatively, D is TRBD2 (6 bases). The assigned J gene may be wrong: the sequence end matches TRBJ2-7 better. The length of the CDR3 is 13 residues. The germline V gene has CDR1 SGHNT and CDR2 YYREEE (reference sequence). The CDR3 region has the DNA TGTGCCAGCAGCTTGGTCTCTAGCGACGAGCAGTACTTC. It specifies CASSLVSSDEQYF.

The gene calls are TRBV2 and TRBJ1-1; D is ambiguous. The V gene's germline CDR1 is SNHLY and CDR2 FYNNEI. CDR3 length: 16 residues. Trimming left V 4 bases short and J 0 bases short, with 15 bases between. Here the CDR3 reads CASSGGFGNLNTEAFF. CDR3 bases: TGTGCCAGCAGTGGAGGTTTCGGGAACTTGAACACTGAAGCTTTCTTT.

This clonotype was seen a handful of times. The gene calls are TRBV20-1 and TRBJ2-1; weak D call: TRBD1 (5 bases). Germline V CDR1 and CDR2: DFQATT, SNEGSKA (reference sequence). V lost 1 base and J 6 bases, leaving 13 bases between the germline ends. This CDR3 has 14 residues. CDR3 protein: CSARGLDTLNEQFF. Written as DNA, the CDR3 is TGCAGTGCTAGAGGCCTGGACACGCTCAATGAGCAGTTCTTC.

This sequence joins TRBV9 and TRBJ1-1; TRBD1 is a possible D gene (6 bases). V dropped 4 bases and J dropped 5 bases, with 21 bases sitting between them. Germline loops: CDR1 SGDLS, CDR2 YYNGEE. The CDR3 consists of 16 residues. The CDR3 protein is CASSSGGGATGTEAFF. The CDR3 bases are TGTGCCAGCAGCTCCGGGGGGGGCGCGACGGGGACTGAAGCTTTCTTT.

This chain joins TRBV4-3 and TRBJ2-7; D call uncertain. CDR1 is LGHNA, CDR2 YSLEER, per germline. This CDR3 is built from 15 residues. The germline V and J ends were trimmed by 0 bases and 4 bases, with 13 bases remaining between them. In nucleotides, the CDR3 is TGCGCCAGCAGCCAAGACTGGACGTCAGTGTACGAGCAGTACTTC. It codes for CASSQDWTSVYEQYF.

The chain employs TRBV29-1 and TRBJ2-3, with TRBD2 matching over 12 bases. The J segment lost 2 bases and the V segment lost 4 bases, leaving 4 bases of the junction unmatched. Germline CDR1 reads SQVTM; CDR2 reads ANQGSEA. The CDR3 runs to 15 residues. CDR3 in amino acids: CSVVGLAGHTDTQYF. The CDR3 DNA is TGCAGCGTTGTTGGACTAGCGGGACACACAGATACGCAGTATTTT.